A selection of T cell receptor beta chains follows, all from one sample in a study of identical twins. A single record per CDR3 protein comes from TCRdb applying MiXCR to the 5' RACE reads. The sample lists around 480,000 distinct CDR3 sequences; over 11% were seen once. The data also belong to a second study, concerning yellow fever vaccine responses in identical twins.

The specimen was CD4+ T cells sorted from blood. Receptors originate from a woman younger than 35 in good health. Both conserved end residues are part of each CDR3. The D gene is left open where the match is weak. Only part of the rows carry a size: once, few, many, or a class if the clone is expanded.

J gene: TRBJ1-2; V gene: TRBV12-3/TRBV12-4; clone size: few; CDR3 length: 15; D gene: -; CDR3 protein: CASSFGGTGPYGYTF; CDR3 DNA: TGTGCCAGCAGTTTCGGGGGGACGGGTCCCTATGGCTACACCTTC
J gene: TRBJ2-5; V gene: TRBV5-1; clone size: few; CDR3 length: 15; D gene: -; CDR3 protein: CASSLYTSTQETQYF; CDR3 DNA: TGCGCCAGCAGCTTATACACTAGCACCCAAGAGACCCAGTACTTC
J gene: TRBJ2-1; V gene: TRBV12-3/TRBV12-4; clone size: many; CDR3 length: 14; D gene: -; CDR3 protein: CASSFLRGEDEQFF; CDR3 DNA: TGTGCCAGCAGTTTTCTTAGGGGCGAGGATGAGCAGTTCTTC
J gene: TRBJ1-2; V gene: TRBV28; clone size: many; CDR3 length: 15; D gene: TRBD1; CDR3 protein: CASSSIAGGKWGYTF; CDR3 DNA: TGTGCCAGCAGTTCCATCGCAGGGGGGAAATGGGGCTACACCTTC
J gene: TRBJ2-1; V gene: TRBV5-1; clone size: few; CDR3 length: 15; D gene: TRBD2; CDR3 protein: CASRSNPGGYNEQFF; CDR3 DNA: TGCGCCAGCAGATCCAATCCCGGGGGGTACAATGAGCAGTTCTTC
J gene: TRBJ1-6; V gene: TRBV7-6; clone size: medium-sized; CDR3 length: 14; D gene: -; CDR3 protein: CASSLSGTGSPLHF; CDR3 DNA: TGTGCCAGCAGCTTATCGGGGACGGGGTCACCCCTCCACTTT
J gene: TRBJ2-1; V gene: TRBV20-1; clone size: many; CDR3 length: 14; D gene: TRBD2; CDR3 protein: CSARDRSGSDEQFF; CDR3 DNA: TGCAGTGCTAGAGATCGGAGCGGGAGCGATGAGCAGTTCTTC
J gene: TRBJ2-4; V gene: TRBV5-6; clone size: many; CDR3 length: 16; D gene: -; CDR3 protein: CASSFRGTGSKNIQYF; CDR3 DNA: TGTGCCAGCAGCTTTCGGGGAACAGGGTCCAAAAACATTCAGTACTTC
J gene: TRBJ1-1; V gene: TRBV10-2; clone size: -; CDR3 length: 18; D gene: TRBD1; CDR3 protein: CASKGSDRVFSENTEAFF; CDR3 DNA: TGCGCCAGCAAGGGGTCTGACAGGGTTTTCAGCGAGAACACTGAAGCTTTCTTT
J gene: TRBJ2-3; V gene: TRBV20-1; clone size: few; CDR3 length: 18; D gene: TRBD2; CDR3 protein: CSAGLAGGRGARADTQYF; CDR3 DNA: TGCAGTGCTGGACTAGCGGGGGGGCGGGGTGCCAGGGCAGATACGCAGTATTTT
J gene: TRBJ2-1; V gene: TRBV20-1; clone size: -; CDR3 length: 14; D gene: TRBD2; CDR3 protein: CSATGLAGYNEQFF; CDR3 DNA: TGCAGTGCTACGGGACTAGCGGGATACAATGAGCAGTTCTTC
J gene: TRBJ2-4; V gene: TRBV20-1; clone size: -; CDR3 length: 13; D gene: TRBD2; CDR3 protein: CSASSGSGDIQYF; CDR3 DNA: TGCAGTGCTAGTAGCGGGAGCGGAGACATTCAGTACTTC
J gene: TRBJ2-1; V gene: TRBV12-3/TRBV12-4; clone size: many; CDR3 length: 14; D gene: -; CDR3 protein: CASRRRDPYNEQFF; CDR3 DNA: TGTGCCAGCAGACGGAGGGACCCATACAATGAGCAGTTCTTC
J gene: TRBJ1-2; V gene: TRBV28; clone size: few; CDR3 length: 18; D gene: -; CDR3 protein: CASSLWGTREGDSYGYTF; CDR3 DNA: TGTGCCAGCAGTTTATGGGGGACGAGGGAAGGGGACTCCTATGGCTACACCTTC
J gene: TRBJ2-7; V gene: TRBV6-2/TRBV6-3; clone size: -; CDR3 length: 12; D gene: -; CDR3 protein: CASSGGIYEQYF; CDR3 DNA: TGTGCCAGCAGCGGAGGTATCTACGAGCAGTACTTC
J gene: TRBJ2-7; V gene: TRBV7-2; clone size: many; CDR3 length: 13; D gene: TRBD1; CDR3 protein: CASSLGTAYEQYF; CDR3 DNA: TGTGCCAGCAGTTTGGGGACAGCCTACGAGCAGTACTTC
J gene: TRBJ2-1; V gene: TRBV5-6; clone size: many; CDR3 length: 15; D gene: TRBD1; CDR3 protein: CASSLGTGGYNEQFF; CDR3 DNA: TGTGCCAGCAGCTTGGGGACAGGGGGTTACAATGAGCAGTTCTTC
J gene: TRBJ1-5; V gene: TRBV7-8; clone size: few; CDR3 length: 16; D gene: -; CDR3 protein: CASSFSGRNSNQPQHF; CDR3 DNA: TGTGCCAGCAGCTTTAGTGGAAGAAATAGCAATCAGCCCCAGCATTTT
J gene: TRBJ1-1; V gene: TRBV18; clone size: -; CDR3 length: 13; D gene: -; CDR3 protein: CASSPKTGTEAFF; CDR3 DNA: TGTGCCAGCTCACCAAAGACAGGCACTGAAGCTTTCTTT
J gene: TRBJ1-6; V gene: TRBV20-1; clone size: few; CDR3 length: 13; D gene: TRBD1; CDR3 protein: CSAAGTGTSPLHF; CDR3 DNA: TGCAGTGCCGCGGGGACAGGGACGTCACCCCTCCACTTT
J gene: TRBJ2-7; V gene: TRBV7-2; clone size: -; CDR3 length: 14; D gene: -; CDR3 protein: CASSPDSGSYEQYF; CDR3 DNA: TGTGCCAGCAGCCCGGACAGCGGCTCCTACGAGCAGTACTTC
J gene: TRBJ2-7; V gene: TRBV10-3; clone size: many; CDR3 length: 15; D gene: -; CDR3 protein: CAISDDSTKAYEQYF; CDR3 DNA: TGTGCCATCAGTGATGACAGCACCAAAGCCTACGAGCAGTACTTC
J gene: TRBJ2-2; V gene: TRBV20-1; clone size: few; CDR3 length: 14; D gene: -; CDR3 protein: CSARSRTNTGELFF; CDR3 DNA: TGCAGTGCTAGGAGTCGCACTAACACCGGGGAGCTGTTTTTT
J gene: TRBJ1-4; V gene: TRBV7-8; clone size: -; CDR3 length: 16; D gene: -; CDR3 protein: CASSSGAGGPNEKLFF; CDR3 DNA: TGTGCCAGCAGCTCGGGGGCCGGGGGCCCGAATGAAAAACTGTTTTTT
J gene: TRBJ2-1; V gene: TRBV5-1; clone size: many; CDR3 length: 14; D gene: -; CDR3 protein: CASAQGGQNNEQFF; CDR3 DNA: TGCGCCAGCGCCCAGGGGGGACAAAACAATGAGCAGTTCTTC
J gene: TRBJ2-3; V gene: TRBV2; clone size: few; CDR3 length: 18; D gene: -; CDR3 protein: CASSDMFLDKTSTDTQYF; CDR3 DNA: TGTGCCAGCAGTGATATGTTTTTGGACAAGACTAGCACAGATACGCAGTATTTT
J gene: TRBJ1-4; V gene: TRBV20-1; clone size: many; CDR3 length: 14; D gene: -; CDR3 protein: CSARDPLFYEKLFF; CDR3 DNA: TGCAGTGCTAGGGACCCCCTTTTCTATGAAAAACTGTTTTTT
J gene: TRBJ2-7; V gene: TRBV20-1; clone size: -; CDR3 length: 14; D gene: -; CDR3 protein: CCVGRGGIVHEQYF; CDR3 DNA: TGCTGTGTGGGCCGGGGCGGGATTGTTCACGAGCAGTACTTC
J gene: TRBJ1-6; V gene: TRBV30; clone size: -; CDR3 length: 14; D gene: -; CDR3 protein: CAWTRRLDNSPLHF; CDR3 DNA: TGTGCCTGGACTAGGCGGCTAGATAATTCACCCCTCCACTTT
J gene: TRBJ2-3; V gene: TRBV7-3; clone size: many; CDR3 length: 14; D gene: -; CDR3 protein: CASSLGFSTDTQYF; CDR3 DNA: TGTGCCAGCAGCTTAGGGTTCTCCACAGATACGCAGTATTTT
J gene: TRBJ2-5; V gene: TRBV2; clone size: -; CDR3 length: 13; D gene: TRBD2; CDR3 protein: CASTPGREETQYF; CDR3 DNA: TGTGCCAGCACACCAGGGAGGGAAGAGACCCAGTACTTC